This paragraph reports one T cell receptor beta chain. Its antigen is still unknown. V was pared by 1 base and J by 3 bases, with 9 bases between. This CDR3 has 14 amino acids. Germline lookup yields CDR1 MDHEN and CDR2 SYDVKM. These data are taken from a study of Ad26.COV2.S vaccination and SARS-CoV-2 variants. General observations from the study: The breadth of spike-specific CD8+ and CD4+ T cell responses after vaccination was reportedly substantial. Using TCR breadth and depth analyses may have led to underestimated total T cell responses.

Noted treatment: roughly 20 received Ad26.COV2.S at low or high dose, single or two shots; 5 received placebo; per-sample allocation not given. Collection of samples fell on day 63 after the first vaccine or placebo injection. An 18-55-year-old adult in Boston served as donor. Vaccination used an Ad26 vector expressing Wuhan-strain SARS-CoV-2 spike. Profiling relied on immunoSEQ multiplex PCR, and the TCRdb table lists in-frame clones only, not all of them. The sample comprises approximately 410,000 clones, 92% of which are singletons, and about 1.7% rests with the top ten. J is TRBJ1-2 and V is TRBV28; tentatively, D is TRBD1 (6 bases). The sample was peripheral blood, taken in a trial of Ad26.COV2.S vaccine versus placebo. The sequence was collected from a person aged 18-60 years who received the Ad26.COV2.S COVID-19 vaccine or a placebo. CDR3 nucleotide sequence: TGTGCCAGCAGTTTATCCGCAGGGGACTATGGCTACACCTTC. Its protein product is CASSLSAGDYGYTF.